One and the same sample provided the 18 T cell receptor beta chains below, sequenced in a study of blood T cell repertoires in COVID-19. Repertoires were generated with immunoSEQ multiplex PCR, while TCRdb's copy carries only in-frame clones and drops some. The sample contains about 150,000 clones, about 79% of which appear only once. Sequencing input: peripheral blood. Every receptor here comes from a woman aged 45-59 years in a cohort sampled during active or convalescent COVID-19.

The chain carries TRBV5-1 and TRBJ2-2; D may be TRBD1 (5 bases). Germline V lookup: CDR1 SGHRS, CDR2 YFSETQ. Trimming removed 7 bases from V and 7 bases from J, with 17 bases in between. The CDR3 is made up of 14 amino acids. CDR3 coding DNA: TGCGCCAGCTTCCTTCAGGGTGACGGCGGGGAGCTGTTTTTT. Amino acid sequence: CASFLQGDGGELFF.

Only a few counts were recorded for this clone. Other DNA variants within this sample encode the same CDR3. This rearrangement joins TRBV14 to TRBJ1-3; D may be TRBD1 (6 bases). Trimming cost V 4 bases and J 4 bases, with 8 bases left between them. The germline CDR1 and CDR2 sequences are SGHDN and FVKESK. CDR3 length: 13 residues. The CDR3 nucleotides are TGTGCCAGCAGCCCGGGGACAGGAAACACCATATATTTT. Encoded protein: CASSPGTGNTIYF.

This chain joins TRBV5-4 and TRBJ1-2; perhaps TRBD1 as D (6 bases). Deletions cut 7 bases from V and 5 bases from J, with 18 bases between. Germline CDR1 reads SGHNT; CDR2 reads YYREEE (reference sequence). This CDR3 comprises 14 residues. CDR3 nucleotide sequence: TGTGCCAGCCGTAGCGGGGGGCCAGAGTATGGCTACACCTTC. Protein sequence: CASRSGGPEYGYTF.

This chain uses TRBV27 with TRBJ1-2; the D gene is possibly TRBD1 (6 bases). V lost 9 bases, J lost 0 bases, and 11 bases lay in between. The CDR3 totals 13 residues. Germline V gene lookup returns CDR1 MNHEY and CDR2 SMNVEV (reference sequence). CDR3 residues: CASKTGPNYGYTF. CDR3 bases: TGTGCCAGTAAGACAGGACCTAACTATGGCTACACCTTC.

V usage is TRBV30 and J usage is TRBJ2-7; D is perhaps TRBD1 (5 bases). This CDR3 has 14 residues. Looked up from germline, CDR1 is GTSNPN and CDR2 is SVGIG (reference sequence). V was pared by 1 base and J by 9 bases, with 19 bases between. The CDR3 coding sequence is TGTGCCTGGAGTGCCGCTACGCCGACAGTAAGGCAGTACTTC. It specifies CAWSAATPTVRQYF.

This chain uses TRBV30 with TRBJ1-3, with 7 bases lining up with TRBD1. This CDR3 region has 17 residues. Looked up from germline, CDR1 is GTSNPN and CDR2 is SVGIG (reference sequence). In nucleotides, the CDR3 is TGTGCTTCTGGTATGACAGGGCGCGGAAGCTCTGGAAACACCATATATTTT. It translates to CASGMTGRGSSGNTIYF.

This clone came up once. V and J are TRBV3-1 (or the pseudogene TRBV3-2) and TRBJ1-4; D not resolved. V was trimmed by 4 bases and J by 0 bases, leaving 12 bases between them. CDR1 is LGHDT and CDR2 is YNNKEL in the germline V gene (reference sequence). The CDR3 is made up of 16 amino acids. The CDR3 region is CASSPLRRATNEKLFF. The CDR3 DNA is TGTGCCAGCAGCCCCCTACGAAGAGCAACTAATGAAAAACTGTTTTTT.

The chain recombines TRBV19 with TRBJ1-6; weak D call: TRBD1 (5 bases). CDR1 and CDR2 from the germline V gene are LNHDA and SQIVND (reference sequence). V was trimmed by 3 bases and J by 6 bases, leaving 9 bases between them. The CDR3 totals 14 residues. The CDR3 reads CASSIQGSNSPLHF. CDR3 DNA: TGTGCCAGTAGTATTCAGGGAAGTAATTCACCCCTCCACTTT. The full variable domain, rest sourced from reference TRBV19 and TRBJ1-6, is DGGITQSPKYLFRKEGQNVTLSCEQNLNHDAMYWYRQDPGQGLRLIYYSQIVNDFQKGDIAEGYSVSREKKESFPLTVTSAQKNPTAFYLCASSIQGSNSPLHFGNGTRLTVT.

The chain is built from TRBV6-5 and TRBJ1-3; 7 bases map to TRBD1. The V and J ends lost 6 bases and 8 bases, in that order; junction bases with no gene match: 7. This CDR3 spans 13 amino acids. Germline V CDR1 and CDR2: MNHEY, SVGAGI. The CDR3 sequence: CASRGLQGDTIYF. Here the CDR3 DNA reads TGTGCCAGCAGGGGATTGCAGGGGGACACCATATATTTT.

The rearrangement joins TRBV24-1 to TRBJ2-2; 12 bases align to TRBD1. This CDR3 is 20 amino acids long. The V gene end was trimmed by 1 base and the J gene end by 3 bases; junction bases not matched to a gene: 11. CDR1 and CDR2 (germline): KGHDR, SFDVKD. The CDR3: CATSDFRPGTGGWDTGELFF. The CDR3 DNA reads as TGTGCCACCAGTGATTTCCGTCCCGGGACAGGGGGCTGGGACACCGGGGAGCTGTTTTTT.

The chain combines TRBV24-1 with TRBJ2-1; possibly TRBD1 for D (6 bases). V was clipped by 5 bases and J by 4 bases, with 17 bases between them. CDR1 is KGHDR, CDR2 SFDVKD, per germline. The CDR3 is 16 amino acids. CDR3 sequence reads: CATSGLEDRPYNEQFF. The CDR3 DNA follows: TGTGCCACCAGTGGTCTTGAGGACAGACCTTACAATGAGCAGTTCTTC.

A few counts support this clone. The chain has TRBV4-3 and TRBJ2-1; tentative D call: TRBD2 (5 bases). Trimming took 0 bases from V and 4 from J, leaving 7 bases between them. The CDR3 is 14 amino acids. CDR1 and CDR2 (germline): LGHNA, YSLEER. The CDR3 sequence: CASSQDGSYNEQFF. The CDR3 DNA reads TGCGCCAGCAGCCAAGATGGGAGTTACAATGAGCAGTTCTTC.

A few counts support this clone. V and J are TRBV20-1 and TRBJ1-2; 9 positions match TRBD1. Looked up from germline, CDR1 is DFQATT and CDR2 is SNEGSKA (reference sequence). This CDR3 is 18 amino acids long. V dropped 6 bases and J dropped 0; count of bases not matched to a gene: 17. This CDR3 reads CSASSLQGAGPTNYGYTF. The CDR3 DNA reads TGCAGTGCCAGTAGTCTACAGGGGGCGGGACCTACTAACTATGGCTACACCTTC.

This sequence joins TRBV5-1 and TRBJ2-5; TRBD2 matches at 7 bases. The germline gives CDR1 SGHRS, CDR2 YFSETQ. The CDR3 extends over 17 amino acids. J was trimmed by 2 bases and V by 2 bases; bases with no gene match: 12. The DNA of the CDR3 is TGCGCCAGCAGCTTCGGCCAACTCGGGGGGAAACAAGAGACCCAGTACTTC. Its translation is CASSFGQLGGKQETQYF.

The chain employs TRBV3-1 (or the pseudogene TRBV3-2) and TRBJ1-1; D possibly corresponds to TRBD1 (6 bases). Looked up from germline, CDR1 is LGHDT and CDR2 is YNNKEL (reference sequence). The ends were cut back, 2 bases at V and 0 bases at J, with 22 bases in the middle. CDR3 length: 19 residues. CDR3 protein: CASSQSGTRSKGMNTEAFF. The CDR3 bases are TGTGCCAGCAGCCAATCGGGGACACGCTCAAAGGGGATGAACACTGAAGCTTTCTTT.

The V gene is TRBV10-3, the J gene TRBJ2-1; D perhaps matches TRBD1 (5 bases). This CDR3 is built from 11 residues. The germline V and J ends were trimmed by 6 bases and 7 bases, with 7 bases remaining between them. The germline V gene has CDR1 ENHRY and CDR2 SYGVKD. This CDR3 reads CAIRRQNEQFF. The CDR3 DNA sequence: TGTGCCATCAGACGACAGAATGAGCAGTTCTTC.

This clone was seen only once. The chain uses TRBV3-1 (or the pseudogene TRBV3-2) and TRBJ1-2; D is unresolved. CDR1 LGHDT and CDR2 YNNKEL come from the germline V gene (reference sequence). Between the trimmed V and J ends, which lost 2 bases and 4 bases, there was a span of 5 bases. The CDR3 contains 12 residues. DNA of the CDR3: TGTGCCAGCAGCCAAATCAGCTATGGCTACACCTTC. It encodes CASSQISYGYTF.

The CDR3 nucleotides are TGTGCCAGCAGCCCGAGGACTAGCATCTCCGGGGAGCTGTTTTTT. The encoded protein is CASSPRTSISGELFF. V is TRBV7-2 and J is TRBJ2-2; 8 nucleotides align to TRBD2. With V trimmed by 5 bases and J by 6 bases, 8 bases remained unmatched. The CDR3 runs to 15 residues. Germline CDR1 SGHTA, CDR2 FQGNSA. The full variable domain, its missing parts supplied by reference TRBV7-2 and TRBJ2-2, is GAGVSQSPSNKVTEKGKDVELRCDPISGHTALYWYRQSLGQGLEFLIYFQGNSAPDKSGLPSDRFSAERTGGSVSTLTIQRTQQEDSAVYLCASSPRTSISGELFFGEGSRLTVL.